The following is a TCR beta chain sequence with its context. In this sample, this clone turned up once. What antigen it recognizes has not been identified. No qualities accompany the bases; no much larger clone lies one base away. Based on the germline V gene, the CDR1 and CDR2 sequences are SGHTA and FQGNSA. There are 15 amino acids in the CDR3, from cysteine to phenylalanine inclusive. The sequence is cut down to CDR3 DNA, 45 bases in frame from base 1. Unmatched junction bases come to 0, with V trimmed by 0 bases and J by 4 bases. This sample was included in a study of blood T cell repertoires in COVID-19 (dated by TCRdb to 2018 to 2021). Regarding the research as a whole: Samples covering the acute and convalescent phases of COVID-19 were provided by collaborators in the United States, Italy and Spain. Samples came from the ongoing ImmuneRACE study (first 160 participants) plus 1,254 subjects from 6 global collaborators. Where available, HLA class I and class II types were taken from metadata supplied by the sample provider and were not determined by assay-based typing. The repertoires were made available in a free public database intended to serve as a resource for research on the immune response to SARS-CoV-2. A de-identified subject ID, COVID-19 status, age in years and sex were almost always included in the sample metadata. The material from the prospective study consisted of cDNA or gDNA derived from T cells, B-cell-depleted T cells, or PBMCs. Subjects who had been exposed to COVID-19, were actively infected with it, or had recovered from it provided the deeply sampled blood TCRbeta repertoires that made up the dataset.

TCRbeta CDR3 regions were amplified from genomic DNA using the immunoSEQ Assay, a bias-controlled multiplex PCR. The authors' pipeline ran thus. The number of nucleated cells in each sample was estimated by amplification of reference gene primers within the assay. Sequence reads were collapsed and filtered to measure the absolute abundance of every unique TCRbeta CDR3 rearrangement. Productive Simpson clonality was computed per sample as the square root of Simpson's diversity index over productive rearrangements. TCRdb re-hosts the immuneACCESS table, in-frame sequences only. Its copies lack some clones; in the studies checked, an unresolved V gene accounts for under half of them, and the cause for the rest is not known. Clone size and V and J calls were adopted from that table, with D and trimming inferred from the DNA. Counted in this sample were about 87,000 clones; around 75% of them appeared once. Of the sample, about 17% falls within the top ten clones.

Whole blood was collected in K2EDTA tubes by collaborating institutions according to the institutions' own protocols. For TCRbeta analysis, collaborators shipped samples in one of three forms: frozen whole blood, isolated PBMCs, or DNA extracted from either of those sample types. What the authors observed across the whole study: Clinical and demographic metadata were provided uncurated, with the amount varying by source and participant.

The sequenced sample was peripheral blood. The receptor's source is a woman aged 80 or older with active or convalescent COVID-19. The sequence joins TRBV7-2 to TRBJ2-3; TRBD2 matches 11 bases in the middle. The nucleotide sequence is given as TGTGCCAGCAGCTTAGCTAGCGGGAGGGCAGATACGCAGTATTTT. Protein translation: CASSLASGRADTQYF.